This is a list of T cell receptor beta chains from one sample in a study of breast tumors, draining lymph nodes, adjacent tissues. A single record per CDR3 protein comes from TCRdb applying MiXCR to the multiplex PCR reads. This table has about 60,000 distinct CDR3 sequences, approximately 57% appearing once. The sequenced material came from breast tumor tissue. The receptors come from a female donor with breast cancer. Some clones in this sample may be carry-over from other donors' samples. CDR3s include the opening cysteine and the closing phenylalanine or tryptophan. D genes are given only for firm matches. Clone size is not always given. Where it is, it says once, few, many or a class for expanded clones.

V gene,J gene,clone size,D gene,CDR3 DNA,CDR3 protein
TRBV9,TRBJ2-3,-,-,TGTGCCAGCAGCGTAGGGACAGTTTACACAGATACGCAGTATTTT,CASSVGTVYTDTQYF
TRBV20-1,TRBJ1-6,-,-,TGCAGTGCTAGGAAGGCAGGGACGGTGAATTCACCCCTCCACTTT,CSARKAGTVNSPLHF
TRBV5-4,TRBJ2-1,-,TRBD2,TGTGCCAGCAGTTCGTCCGGGAGGGCCTTCTACAATGAGCAGTTCTTC,CASSSSGRAFYNEQFF
TRBV20-1,TRBJ2-1,few,TRBD1,TGCAGTGCCAGTAGTTCCGACAGGGCAGTGGGTACCTACAATGAGCAGTTCTTC,CSASSSDRAVGTYNEQFF
TRBV20-1,TRBJ2-1,large,TRBD1,TGCAGTGCTAGAGACCCGGGACAGATCTACAATGAGCAGTTCTTC,CSARDPGQIYNEQFF
TRBV5-6,TRBJ1-4,-,TRBD1,TGTGCCAGCAGCTTGCTCGTGGACAGGGGTAATGAAAAACTGTTTTTT,CASSLLVDRGNEKLFF
TRBV18,TRBJ1-2,few,-,TGTGCCAGCTCACCTAGACAGGAGAACTATGGCTGCACCTTC,CASSPRQENYGCTF
TRBV4-3,TRBJ2-7,-,TRBD2,TGCGCCAGCAGCCAACTGACTAGCGGCGGAGTCGAGCAGTACTTC,CASSQLTSGGVEQYF
TRBV14,TRBJ1-2,few,TRBD1,TGTGCCAGCAGTTTTTCCGGGACAGGGAACTATGGCTACACCTTC,CASSFSGTGNYGYTF
TRBV5-1,TRBJ2-1,many,-,TGCGCCAGCAGCTTAAGGGCAGACTCCTACAATGAGCAGTTCTTC,CASSLRADSYNEQFF
TRBV27,TRBJ2-7,-,TRBD1,TGTGCCAGCAGTCGACAGGGGTGGGGTTACGAGCAGTACTTC,CASSRQGWGYEQYF
TRBV5-1,TRBJ1-5,-,-,TGCGCCAGCAGCTTGGGAGGGAATAATCAGCCCCAGCATTTT,CASSLGGNNQPQHF
TRBV29-1,TRBJ2-2,-,TRBD1,TGCAGCGTTGATAGCGGGTACGGGACAGGGTGGAGGAACACCGGGGAGCTGTTTTTT,CSVDSGYGTGWRNTGELFF
TRBV20-1,TRBJ1-4,many,-,TGCAGTGCTCCAGAGATGCAGACTAATGAAAAACTGTTTTTT,CSAPEMQTNEKLFF
TRBV11-2,TRBJ2-3,many,-,TGTGCCAGCAGCCCTTCAACTAGCACAGATACGCAGTATTTT,CASSPSTSTDTQYF
TRBV7-8,TRBJ2-1,-,TRBD1,TGTGCCAGCGGCCGGACAAACCCCGGGACAGTCTACAATGAGCAGTTCTTC,CASGRTNPGTVYNEQFF